The clone carrying this T cell receptor (beta chain) came up once. Participant ages covered roughly 18 to 89 years across 24 US areas. Cohorts were determined from participant-reported clinical history. Two negative PCRs, clearance, or symptom resolution had been documented for recovered Cohort 3 donors. Under the authors' procedure: For nucleated cells, counts were estimated from reference gene primer amplification. Clones were sequenced by immunoSEQ multiplex PCR, and TCRdb holds only the in-frame ones, with some missing. V and J calls and clone size follow that table, whereas D and trimming were derived from the DNA. The data show approximately 280,000 clones, with around 88% seen just once and around 5.8% held by the top ten. V dropped 3 bases and J dropped 0; count of bases not matched to a gene: 9. The CDR3 has 19 amino acids. Per germline, CDR1 LGHDT and CDR2 YNNKEL (reference sequence). These data originate in a study of blood T cell repertoires in COVID-19.

V usage is TRBV3-1 (or the pseudogene TRBV3-2) and J usage is TRBJ2-3, with TRBD2 matching 13 bases. Sequenced: PBMCs or T cells enriched from blood (not recorded which). This TCR came from a woman aged 40 to 50 who had recovered from COVID-19. CDR3 sequence reads: CASSHTGTSGIKSTDTQYF. The CDR3 DNA reads TGTGCCAGCAGCCACACCGGGACTAGCGGGATTAAGAGCACAGATACGCAGTATTTT.